The text below deals with one TCR beta chain. The antigen is not known. TCRdb passed the 5' RACE reads through MiXCR, listing each CDR3 protein once. The sample lists around 250,000 distinct CDR3 sequences; 16% were seen once. With 3 bases removed from V and 0 bases from J, the gap between germline ends came to 12 bases. The V gene's germline CDR1 is SGHRS and CDR2 YFSETQ. The CDR3 totals 15 residues. These data belong to a study of T-cell memory formation after mild COVID-19. Study overall: Clustering of TCRs was largely donor specific.

Study findings and constraints: The study found contracting CD4+ clones mainly in CM and EM and contracting CD8+ clones in EMRA.

Sequencing was performed on PBMCs or a T cell subset sorted from them (not recorded which). The TCR was taken from a man aged 18-30 years who had mild COVID-19 (a few samples of this study predate the infection). Cell type and time point are not known. The chain employs TRBV5-1 and TRBJ1-2; unclear D gene. The CDR3 loop reads CASSSFTGPNYGYTF. The DNA of the CDR3 is TGCGCCAGCAGCTCGTTCACCGGGCCTAACTATGGCTACACCTTC.